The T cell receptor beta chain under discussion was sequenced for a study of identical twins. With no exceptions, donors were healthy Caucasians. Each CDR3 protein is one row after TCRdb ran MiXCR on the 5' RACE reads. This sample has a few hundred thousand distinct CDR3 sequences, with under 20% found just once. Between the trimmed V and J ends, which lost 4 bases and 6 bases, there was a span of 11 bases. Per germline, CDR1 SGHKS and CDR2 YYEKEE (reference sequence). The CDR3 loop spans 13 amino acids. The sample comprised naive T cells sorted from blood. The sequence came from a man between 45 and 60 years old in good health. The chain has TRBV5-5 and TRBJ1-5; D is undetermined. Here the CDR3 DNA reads TGTGCCAGCAGCGGGGATGTTGGTCAGCCCCAGCATTTT. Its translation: CASSGDVGQPQHF.